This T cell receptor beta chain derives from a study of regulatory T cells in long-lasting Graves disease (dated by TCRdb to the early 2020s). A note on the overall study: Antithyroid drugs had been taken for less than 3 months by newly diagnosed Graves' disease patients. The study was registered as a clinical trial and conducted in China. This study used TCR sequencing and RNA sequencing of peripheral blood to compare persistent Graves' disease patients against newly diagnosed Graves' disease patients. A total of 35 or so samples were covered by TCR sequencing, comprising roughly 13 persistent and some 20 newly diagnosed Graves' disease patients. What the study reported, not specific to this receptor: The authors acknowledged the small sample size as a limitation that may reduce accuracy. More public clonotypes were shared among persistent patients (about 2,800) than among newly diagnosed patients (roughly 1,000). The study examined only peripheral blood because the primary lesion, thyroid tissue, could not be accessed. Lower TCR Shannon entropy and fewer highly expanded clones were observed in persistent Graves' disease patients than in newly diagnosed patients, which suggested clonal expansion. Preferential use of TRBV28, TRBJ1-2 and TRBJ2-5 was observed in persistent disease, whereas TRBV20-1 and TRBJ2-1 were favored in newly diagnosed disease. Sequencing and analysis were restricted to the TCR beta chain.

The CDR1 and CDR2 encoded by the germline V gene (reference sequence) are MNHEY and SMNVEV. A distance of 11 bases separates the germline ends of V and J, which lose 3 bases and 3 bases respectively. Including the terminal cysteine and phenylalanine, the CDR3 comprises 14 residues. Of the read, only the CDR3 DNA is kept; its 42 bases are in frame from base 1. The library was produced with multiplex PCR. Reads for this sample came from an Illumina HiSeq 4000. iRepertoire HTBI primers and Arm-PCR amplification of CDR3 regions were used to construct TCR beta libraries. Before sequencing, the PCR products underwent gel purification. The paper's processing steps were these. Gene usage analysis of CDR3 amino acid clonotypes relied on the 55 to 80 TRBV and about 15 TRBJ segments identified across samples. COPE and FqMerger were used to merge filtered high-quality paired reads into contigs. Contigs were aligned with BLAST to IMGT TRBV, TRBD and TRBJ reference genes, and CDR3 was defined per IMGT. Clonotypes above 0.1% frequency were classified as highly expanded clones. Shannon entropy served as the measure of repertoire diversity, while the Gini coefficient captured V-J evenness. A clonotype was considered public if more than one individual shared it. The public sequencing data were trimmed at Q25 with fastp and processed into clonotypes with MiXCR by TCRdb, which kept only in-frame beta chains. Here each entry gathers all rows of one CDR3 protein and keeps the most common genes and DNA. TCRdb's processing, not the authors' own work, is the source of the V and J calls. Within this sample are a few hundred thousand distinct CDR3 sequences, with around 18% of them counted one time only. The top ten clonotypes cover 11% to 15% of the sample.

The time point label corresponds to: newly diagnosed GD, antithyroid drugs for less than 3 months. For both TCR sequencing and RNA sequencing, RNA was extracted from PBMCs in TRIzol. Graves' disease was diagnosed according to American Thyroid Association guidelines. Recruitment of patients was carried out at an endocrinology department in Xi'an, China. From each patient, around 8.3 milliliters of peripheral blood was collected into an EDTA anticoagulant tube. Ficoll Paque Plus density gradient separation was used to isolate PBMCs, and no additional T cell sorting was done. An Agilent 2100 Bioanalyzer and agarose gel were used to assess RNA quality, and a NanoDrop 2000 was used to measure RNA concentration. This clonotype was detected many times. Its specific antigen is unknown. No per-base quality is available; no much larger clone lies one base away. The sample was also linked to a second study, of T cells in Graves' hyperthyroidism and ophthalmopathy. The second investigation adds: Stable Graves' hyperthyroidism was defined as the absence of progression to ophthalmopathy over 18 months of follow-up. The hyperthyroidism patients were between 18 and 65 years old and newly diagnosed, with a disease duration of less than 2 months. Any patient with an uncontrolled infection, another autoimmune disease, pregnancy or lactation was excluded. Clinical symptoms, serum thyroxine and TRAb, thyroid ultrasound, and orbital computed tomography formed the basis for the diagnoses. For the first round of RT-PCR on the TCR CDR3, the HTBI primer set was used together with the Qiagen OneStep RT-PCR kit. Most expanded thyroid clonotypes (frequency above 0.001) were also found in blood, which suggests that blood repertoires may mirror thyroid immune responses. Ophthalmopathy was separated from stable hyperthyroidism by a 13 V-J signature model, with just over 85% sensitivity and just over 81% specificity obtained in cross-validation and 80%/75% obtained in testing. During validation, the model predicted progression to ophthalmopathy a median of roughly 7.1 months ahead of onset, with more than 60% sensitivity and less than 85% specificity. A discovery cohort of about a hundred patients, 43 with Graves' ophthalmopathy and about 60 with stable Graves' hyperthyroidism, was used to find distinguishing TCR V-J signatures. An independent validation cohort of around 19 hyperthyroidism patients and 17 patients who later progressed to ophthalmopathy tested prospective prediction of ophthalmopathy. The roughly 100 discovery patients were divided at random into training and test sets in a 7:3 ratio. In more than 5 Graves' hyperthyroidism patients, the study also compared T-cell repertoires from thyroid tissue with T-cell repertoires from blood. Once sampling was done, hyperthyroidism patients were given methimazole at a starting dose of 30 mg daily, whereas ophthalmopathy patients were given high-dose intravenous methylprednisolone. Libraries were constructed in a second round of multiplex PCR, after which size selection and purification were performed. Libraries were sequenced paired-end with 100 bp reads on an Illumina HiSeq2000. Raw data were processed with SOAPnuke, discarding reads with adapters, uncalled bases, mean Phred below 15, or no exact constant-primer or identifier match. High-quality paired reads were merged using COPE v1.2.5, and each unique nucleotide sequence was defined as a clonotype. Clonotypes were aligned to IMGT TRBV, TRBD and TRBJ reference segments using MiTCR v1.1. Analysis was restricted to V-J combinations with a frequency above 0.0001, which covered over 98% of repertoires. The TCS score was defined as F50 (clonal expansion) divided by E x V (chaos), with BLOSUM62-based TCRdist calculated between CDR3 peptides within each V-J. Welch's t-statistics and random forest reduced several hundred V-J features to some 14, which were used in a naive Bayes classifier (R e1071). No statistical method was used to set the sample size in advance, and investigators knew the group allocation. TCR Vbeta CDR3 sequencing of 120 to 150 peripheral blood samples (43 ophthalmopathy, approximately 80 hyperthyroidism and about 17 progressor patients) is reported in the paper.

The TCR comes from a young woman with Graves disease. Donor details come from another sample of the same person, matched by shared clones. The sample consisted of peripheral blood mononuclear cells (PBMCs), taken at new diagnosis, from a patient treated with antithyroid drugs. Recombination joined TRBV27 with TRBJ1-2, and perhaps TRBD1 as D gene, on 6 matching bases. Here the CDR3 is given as CASSFERGDYGYTF. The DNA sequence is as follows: TGTGCCAGCAGTTTTGAAAGGGGGGACTATGGCTACACCTTC.